This paragraph covers one T cell receptor beta chain sequence. The specificity of this receptor is unknown. Within one base of it there is no much larger clone, and no base qualities were kept. Using the deep immunoSEQ assay, TCR CDR3 regions were amplified from genomic DNA by multiplex PCR. Extracted genomic DNA from each cell subset was spread evenly across all wells of several immunoSEQ 96-well plates, with each plate serving as a replicate. Each replicate PCR for sorted subsets received approximately 220 ng genomic DNA, equal to about 30,000 T cell genomes. Purified libraries were measured with a Qubit 3.0 fluorometer, size-checked on a Bioanalyzer 2100, and measured again with the KAPA Library Quantification kit. Every immunoSEQ 96-well plate was sequenced on a dedicated single-read 150-cycle Illumina NextSeq 550 flow cell. As for the original processing: Because the immunoSEQ output held only junctional sequences and lacked quality scores, the filtering could not match the filtering applied to full-length reads. To assign V/J genes and CDR3, sequences were annotated using PyIR, a Python wrapper for IgBLAST v1.9, with IMGT germline references. Any read was removed if the V/J assignment was weak (E-value above 1e-6), the CDR3 was missing, or the read contained stop codons, out-of-frame junctions, or ambiguous translated residues. V3J clonotypes were defined as sequences sharing an identical inferred V gene, J gene, and CDR3 amino acid sequence. Percentage overlap between repertoires was computed as shared unique clonotypes divided by the size of the smaller repertoire. Richness of each repertoire was evaluated using RTK rarefaction, the Chao1 estimator, and Recon v2.1 estimates of unobserved clonotypes. OLGA was used to compute generation probabilities for all TCRbeta clonotypes that the gDNA method yielded from a handful of donors. This is the immuneACCESS table as TCRdb keeps it, with only in-frame sequences that have V and J called. A part of the clones is gone; compared with another copy, unresolved V genes explain less than half, and the rest is unexplained. D and trimming come from the DNA, and the V and J calls and clone size come from that table. The sample table lists 2,500,000 or so clones, 93% of them with a count of one. The ten most abundant clones make up around 0.37% of the sample.

The sample comes from a study of shared clonotypes between healthy human individuals (dated by TCRdb to 2018 to 2021). Looking at the study overall: The cohort included three men and a couple of women between 18 and 49 years of age. Leukapheresis yielded between about 0.94 and 8.9 billion PBMCs per donor. Blood TCR repertoires of 5 or 6 healthy adults were deeply sequenced to estimate repertoire size and the extent of clonotype sharing between individuals. To increase sequencing depth and limit assay-specific biases, TCR repertoire library preparation and sequencing were carried out by different laboratories using diverse techniques. For each donor, CD4 naive and CD4 memory were each run on three plates, CD8 naive on two plates, and CD8 memory on one plate.

Summary of the overall study and its limitations: Compared with non-shared clonotypes, clonotypes shared by all four sorted-subset donors had higher generation probabilities. Sampling was restricted to blood, and TCR repertoires in tissue are likely to differ from TCR repertoires in blood. Naive subsets generally had larger estimated clonotype richness than memory subsets. Pairwise subsampling indicated that sequencing depth was expected to affect the degree of clonotype sharing among donors. Rarefaction of sorted-subset datasets indicated incomplete sequencing despite the large sequencing depth. Because the study included only a small number of donors, the genetic and exposure-history diversity represented was limited. Sharing across a few donors was observed for 4.5% to 6.5% of naive CD4, over 3% of naive CD8, roughly 2.3% of memory CD4, and roughly 0.43% of memory CD8 clonotypes.

Via the germline V gene, CDR1 is SNHLY and CDR2 FYNNEI. V is pared back by 3 bases and J by 4 bases, with 12 bases lying between the germline termini. The CDR3 has 14 amino acids, counting the end cysteine and phenylalanine. Only the CDR3 DNA is retained, 42 bases long and in frame from the first base. The donors were healthy, HIV-negative adults who had no recently reported acute infections or vaccinations. Every donor was a Caucasian adult residing in Nashville, Tennessee, USA. CD4+ T cells were enriched by magnetic negative selection, after which naive cells were positively selected on CD45RA and the negative fraction was taken as the memory subset. Blood was obtained by leukapheresis, after which PBMCs were separated by Ficoll-Histopaque density gradient centrifugation and cryopreserved in liquid nitrogen vapor phase. Analytical flow cytometry was used to check the purity and quantity of each magnetically sorted T cell population. Each sorted fraction had its genomic DNA isolated and then quantified by UV absorbance on a Nanodrop 2000c.

The receptor was isolated from a man aged 18 to 30 in good health. Some clones in this sample may be carry-over from other donors' samples. This chain is built from TRBV2 and TRBJ1-1, with the D gene too uncertain to name. Material for sequencing was naive CD4+ T cells from PBMCs. Explained via the paper, the cell subset or site label denotes: CD45RA+ positively selected. The DNA sequence reads TGTGCCAGCAGTGATTCTCAGGTGATCACTGAAGCTTTCTTT. Translated, it gives CASSDSQVITEAFF.